This record looks at one T cell receptor beta chain sequence and its context. No antigen is known for it. With 60 Vbeta and 13 Jbeta primers, the PCR was carried out. Produced via immunoSEQ multiplex PCR; TCRdb's table is partial and in-frame only. The profile shows under 150,000 clones, roughly 83% of them singletons. The entry originates in a study of cytomegalovirus exposure and HLA in healthy donors. Trimming removed 4 bases from V and 2 bases from J; junction bases left unmatched: 8. The germline CDR1 and CDR2 sequences are GTSNPN and SVGIG (reference sequence). The CDR3 runs to 14 residues. Broader study findings: Sequencing likely caused a cluster of highly shared sequence variants. In a later analysis, several top co-occurrence clusters appeared linked to parvovirus B19, influenza, CMV and Epstein-Barr virus.

These donors, healthy bone marrow donors, were studied. The material sequenced was PBMCs. The TCR sequence derives from a man between 40 and 49 years old in good health and CMV-seropositive. The J gene is TRBJ2-7, the V gene TRBV30, with 7 bases matching TRBD1. The DNA of the CDR3 is TGTGCCTGGAAACCCTTACAGGGGCCCTACGAGCAGTACTTC. Its protein product is CAWKPLQGPYEQYF.